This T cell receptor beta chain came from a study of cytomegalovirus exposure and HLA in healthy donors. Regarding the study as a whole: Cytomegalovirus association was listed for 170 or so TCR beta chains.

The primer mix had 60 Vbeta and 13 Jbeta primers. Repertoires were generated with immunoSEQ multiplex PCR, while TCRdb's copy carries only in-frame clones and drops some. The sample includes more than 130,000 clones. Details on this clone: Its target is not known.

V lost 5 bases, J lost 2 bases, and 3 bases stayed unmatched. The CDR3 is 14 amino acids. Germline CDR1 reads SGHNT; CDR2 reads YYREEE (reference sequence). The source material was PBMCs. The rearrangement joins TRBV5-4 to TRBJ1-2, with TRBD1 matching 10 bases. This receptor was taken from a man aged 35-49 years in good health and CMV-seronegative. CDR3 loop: CASRTGQGNYGYTF. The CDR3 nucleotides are TGTGCCAGCAGGACGGGACAGGGGAACTATGGCTACACCTTC.